Given below is one TCR beta chain in context. This sample was taken from a study of T cells expressing NK-cell markers. Study-wide background: Investigators obtained TCR beta repertoires from sorted CD3+CD56+NKG2C+, CD3+CD56+NKG2C- and CD3+CD56-NKG2C+ T cells.

From its re-call of the 5' RACE reads, TCRdb lists each CDR3 protein once, without DNA. Recorded for this sample: 150,000 or so distinct CDR3 sequences. Germline assignment: CDR1 SGHTA and CDR2 FQGNSA. This CDR3 is built from 17 residues. Sequencing input: blood T cells: a sorted CD56 or NKG2C T cell subset, CD4+ or CD8+ T cells, or bulk PBMC T cells (not recorded which). This chain uses TRBV7-2 with TRBJ2-2; checking the TCRdb D call of TRBD2 is not possible without DNA. The TCR sequence derives from a woman aged 45-59 years in good health. The CDR3 sequence: CASSTRSRAAPTGELFF.